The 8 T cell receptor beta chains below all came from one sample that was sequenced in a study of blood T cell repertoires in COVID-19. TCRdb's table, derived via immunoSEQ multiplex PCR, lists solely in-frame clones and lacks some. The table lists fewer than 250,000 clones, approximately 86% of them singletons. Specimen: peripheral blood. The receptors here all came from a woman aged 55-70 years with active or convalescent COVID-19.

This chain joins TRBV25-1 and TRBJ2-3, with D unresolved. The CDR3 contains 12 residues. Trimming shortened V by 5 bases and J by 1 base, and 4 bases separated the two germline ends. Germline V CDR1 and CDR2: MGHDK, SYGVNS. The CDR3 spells CASSSGTDTQYF. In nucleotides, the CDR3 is TGTGCCAGCAGTTCAGGCACAGATACGCAGTATTTT.

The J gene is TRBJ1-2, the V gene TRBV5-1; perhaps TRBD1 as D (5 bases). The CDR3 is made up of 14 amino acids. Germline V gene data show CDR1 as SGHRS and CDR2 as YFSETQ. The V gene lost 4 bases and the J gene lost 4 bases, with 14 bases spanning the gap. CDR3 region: CASSPAGDSYGYTF. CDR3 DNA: TGCGCCAGCAGCCCGGCGGGGGATAGCTATGGCTACACCTTC.

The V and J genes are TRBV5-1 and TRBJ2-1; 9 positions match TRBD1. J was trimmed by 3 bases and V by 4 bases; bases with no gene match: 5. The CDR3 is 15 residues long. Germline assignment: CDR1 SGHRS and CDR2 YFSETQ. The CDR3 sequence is CASSPGQGNYNEQFF. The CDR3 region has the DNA TGCGCCAGCAGCCCTGGACAGGGGAACTACAATGAGCAGTTCTTC.

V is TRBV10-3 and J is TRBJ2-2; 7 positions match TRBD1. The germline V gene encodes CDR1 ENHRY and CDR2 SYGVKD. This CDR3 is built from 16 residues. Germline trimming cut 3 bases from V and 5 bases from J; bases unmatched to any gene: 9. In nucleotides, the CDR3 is TGTGCCATCAGTGAAATAGGGGACAGCATTACCGGGGAGCTGTTTTTT. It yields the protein CAISEIGDSITGELFF.

The chain's CDR3 is CASSLAGDPSYEQYV. CDR3 in DNA: TGTGCCAGTAGTTTAGCGGGGGACCCCTCCTACGAGCAGTACGTC. The chain couples TRBV19 to TRBJ2-7; 9 bases fit TRBD2. The CDR3 is 15 residues long. Germline loops: CDR1 LNHDA, CDR2 SQIVND (reference sequence). V dropped 5 bases and J dropped 0; count of bases not matched to a gene: 5.

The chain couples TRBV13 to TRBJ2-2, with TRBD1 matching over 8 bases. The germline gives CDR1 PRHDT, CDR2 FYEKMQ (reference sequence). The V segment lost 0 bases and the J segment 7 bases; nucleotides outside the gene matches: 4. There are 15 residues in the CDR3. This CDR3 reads CASSLGRGLIGELFF. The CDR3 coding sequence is TGTGCCAGCAGCTTAGGCAGGGGGCTTATCGGGGAGCTGTTTTTT.

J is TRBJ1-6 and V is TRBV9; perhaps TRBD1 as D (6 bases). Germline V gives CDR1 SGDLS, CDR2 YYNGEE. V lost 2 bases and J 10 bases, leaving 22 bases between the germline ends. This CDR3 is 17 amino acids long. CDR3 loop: CASSVFQGPRDGSPLHF. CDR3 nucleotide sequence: TGTGCCAGCAGCGTTTTCCAGGGGCCAAGGGATGGCTCACCCCTCCACTTT.

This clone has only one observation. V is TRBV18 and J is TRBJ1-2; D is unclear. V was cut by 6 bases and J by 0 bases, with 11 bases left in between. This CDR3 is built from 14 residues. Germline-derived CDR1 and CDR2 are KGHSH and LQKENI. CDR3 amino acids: CASSQEQTNYGYTF. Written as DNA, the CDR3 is TGTGCCAGCTCCCAGGAACAGACTAACTATGGCTACACCTTC.